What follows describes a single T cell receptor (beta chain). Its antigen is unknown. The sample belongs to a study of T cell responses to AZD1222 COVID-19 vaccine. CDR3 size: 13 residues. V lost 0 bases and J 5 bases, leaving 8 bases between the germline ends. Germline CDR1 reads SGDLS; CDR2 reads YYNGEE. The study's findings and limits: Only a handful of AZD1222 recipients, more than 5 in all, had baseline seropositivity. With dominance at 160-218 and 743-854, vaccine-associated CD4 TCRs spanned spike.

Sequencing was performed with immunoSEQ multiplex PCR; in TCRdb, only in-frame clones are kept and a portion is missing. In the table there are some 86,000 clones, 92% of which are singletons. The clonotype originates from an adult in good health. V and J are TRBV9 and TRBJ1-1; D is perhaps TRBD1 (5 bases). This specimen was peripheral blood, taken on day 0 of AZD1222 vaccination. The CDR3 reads CASSVAGRTEAFF. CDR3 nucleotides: TGTGCCAGCAGCGTAGCAGGGAGAACTGAAGCTTTCTTT.